This TCR beta chain was identified during a study of technical replicates of blood from several donors. Assay: immunoSEQ multiplex PCR; the TCRdb copy retains only in-frame clones and omits some. This table has around 80,000 clones, around nine tenths appearing once. V shed 5 bases and J shed 0 bases, with 13 bases lying between them. This CDR3 contains 15 residues. Germline V gene sequence: CDR1 MDHEN, CDR2 SYDVKM. The sample was T cells isolated from PBMCs. The chain carries TRBV28 and TRBJ1-1; tentative D call: TRBD1 (6 bases). The clonotype originates from a human donor in good health. CDR3 sequence: CASSAQTGMNTEAFF. The DNA of the CDR3 is TGTGCCAGCAGTGCCCAGACAGGAATGAACACTGAAGCTTTCTTT.